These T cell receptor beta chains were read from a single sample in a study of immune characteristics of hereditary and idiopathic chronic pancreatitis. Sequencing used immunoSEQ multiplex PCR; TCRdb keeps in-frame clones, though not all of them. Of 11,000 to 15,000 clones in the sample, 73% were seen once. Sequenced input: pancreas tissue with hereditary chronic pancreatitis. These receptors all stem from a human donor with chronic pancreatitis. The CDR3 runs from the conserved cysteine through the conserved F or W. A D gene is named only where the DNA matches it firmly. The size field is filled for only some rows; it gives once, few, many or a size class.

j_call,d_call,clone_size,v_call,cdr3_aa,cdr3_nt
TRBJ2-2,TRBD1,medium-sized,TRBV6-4,CASSAGTGDTGELFF,TGTGCCAGCAGCGCCGGGACAGGGGACACCGGGGAGCTGTTTTTT
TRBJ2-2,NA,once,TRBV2,CASSERGPMNTGELFF,TGTGCCAGCAGTGAACGGGGGCCCATGAACACCGGGGAGCTGTTTTTT
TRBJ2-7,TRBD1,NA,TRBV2,CASSGTGISYEQYF,TGTGCCAGTTCCGGGACAGGGATCTCCTACGAGCAGTACTTC
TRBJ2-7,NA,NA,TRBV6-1,CASSDINRAVYEQYF,TGTGCCAGCAGTGACATAAACAGGGCTGTCTACGAGCAGTACTTC
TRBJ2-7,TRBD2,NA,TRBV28,CASSALAGGSYEQYF,TGTGCCAGCAGTGCACTAGCGGGAGGTTCCTACGAGCAGTACTTC
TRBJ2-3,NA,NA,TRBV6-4,CASSEGGKTDTQYF,TGTGCCAGCAGTGAGGGCGGGAAAACAGATACGCAGTATTTT
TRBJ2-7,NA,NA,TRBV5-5,CASSLGTGPSSYEQYF,TGTGCCAGCAGCTTGGGAACAGGGCCTTCCTCCTACGAGCAGTACTTC
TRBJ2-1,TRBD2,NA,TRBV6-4,CASRVLAGDYNEQFF,TGTGCCAGCAGAGTCCTAGCGGGGGATTACAATGAGCAGTTCTTC
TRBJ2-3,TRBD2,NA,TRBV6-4,CASSDGTSGTDTQYF,TGTGCCAGCAGTGACGGGACTAGCGGGACAGATACGCAGTATTTT
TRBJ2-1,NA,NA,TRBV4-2,CASSQGAASYNEQFF,TGTGCCAGCAGCCAGGGGGCCGCTTCCTACAATGAGCAGTTCTTC
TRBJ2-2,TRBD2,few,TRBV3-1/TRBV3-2,CASSPGLALSGELFF,TGTGCCAGCAGCCCGGGACTAGCGTTATCCGGGGAGCTGTTTTTT
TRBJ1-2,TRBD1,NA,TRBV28,CASSLWSGTATSDGYTF,TGTGCCAGCAGTTTATGGTCCGGGACAGCGACCTCGGATGGCTACACCTTC
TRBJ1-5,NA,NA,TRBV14,CASSQDWQGPPGGPQHF,TGTGCCAGCAGCCAAGATTGGCAGGGGCCACCGGGGGGACCCCAGCATTTT
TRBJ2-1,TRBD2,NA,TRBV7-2,CASSLLAGGPFYNEQFF,TGTGCCAGCAGCTTACTAGCGGGAGGGCCATTCTACAATGAGCAGTTCTTC
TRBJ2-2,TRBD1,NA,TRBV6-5,CASNLQGGATGELFF,TGTGCCAGCAATCTTCAAGGGGGCGCCACCGGGGAGCTGTTTTTT